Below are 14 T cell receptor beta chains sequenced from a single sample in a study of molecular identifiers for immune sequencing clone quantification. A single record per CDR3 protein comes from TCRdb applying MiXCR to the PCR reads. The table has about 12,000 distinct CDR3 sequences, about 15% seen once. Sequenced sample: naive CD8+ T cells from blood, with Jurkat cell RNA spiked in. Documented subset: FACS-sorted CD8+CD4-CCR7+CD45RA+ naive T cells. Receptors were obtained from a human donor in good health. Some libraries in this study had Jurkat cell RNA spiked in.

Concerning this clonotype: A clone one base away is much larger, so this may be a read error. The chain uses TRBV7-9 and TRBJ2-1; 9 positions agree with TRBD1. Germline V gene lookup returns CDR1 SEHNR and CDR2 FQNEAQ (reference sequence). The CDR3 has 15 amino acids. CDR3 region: CASSAGQGNYDEQFF. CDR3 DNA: TGTGCCAGCAGCGCTGGACAGGGGAACTACGATGAGCAGTTCTTC.

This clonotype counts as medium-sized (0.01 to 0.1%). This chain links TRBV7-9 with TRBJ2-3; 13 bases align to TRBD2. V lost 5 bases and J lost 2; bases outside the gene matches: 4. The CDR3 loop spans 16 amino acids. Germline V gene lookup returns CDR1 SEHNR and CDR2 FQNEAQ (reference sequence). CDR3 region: CASSQGLAGVTDTQYF. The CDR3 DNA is TGTGCCAGCAGCCAAGGACTAGCGGGAGTCACAGATACGCAGTATTTT. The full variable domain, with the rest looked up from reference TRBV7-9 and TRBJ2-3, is DTGVSQNPRHKITKRGQNVTFRCDPISEHNRLYWYRQTLGQGPEFLTYFQNEAQLEKSRLLSDRFSAERPKGSFSTLEIQRTEQGDSAMYLCASSQGLAGVTDTQYFGPGTRLTVL.

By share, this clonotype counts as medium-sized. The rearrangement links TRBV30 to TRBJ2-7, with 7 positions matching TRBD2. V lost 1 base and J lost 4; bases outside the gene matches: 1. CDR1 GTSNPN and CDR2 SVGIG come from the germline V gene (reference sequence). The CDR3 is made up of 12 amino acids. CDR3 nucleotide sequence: TGTGCCTGGAGTGCTAGCGGTTACGAGCAGTACTTC. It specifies CAWSASGYEQYF. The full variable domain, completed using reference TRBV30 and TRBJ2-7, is SQTIHQWPATLVQPVGSPLSLECTVEGTSNPNLYWYRQAAGRGLQLLFYSVGIGQISSEVPQNLSASRPQDRQFILSSKKLLLSDSGFYLCAWSASGYEQYFGPGTRLTVT.

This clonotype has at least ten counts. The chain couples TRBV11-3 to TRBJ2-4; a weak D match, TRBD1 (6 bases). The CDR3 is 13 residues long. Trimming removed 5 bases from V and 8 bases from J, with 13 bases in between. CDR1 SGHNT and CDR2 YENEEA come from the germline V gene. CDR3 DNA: TGTGCCAGCAGCGCAGGGGTTGCGGACATTCAGTACTTC. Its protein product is CASSAGVADIQYF.

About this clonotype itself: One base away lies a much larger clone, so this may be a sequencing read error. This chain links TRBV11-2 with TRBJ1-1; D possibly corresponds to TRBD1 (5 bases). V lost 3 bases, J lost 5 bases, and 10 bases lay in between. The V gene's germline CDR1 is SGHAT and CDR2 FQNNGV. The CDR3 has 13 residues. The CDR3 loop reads CASSFNGGTEAFF. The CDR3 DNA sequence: TGTGCCAGCAGCTTTAACGGGGGTACTGAAGCTTTCTTT.

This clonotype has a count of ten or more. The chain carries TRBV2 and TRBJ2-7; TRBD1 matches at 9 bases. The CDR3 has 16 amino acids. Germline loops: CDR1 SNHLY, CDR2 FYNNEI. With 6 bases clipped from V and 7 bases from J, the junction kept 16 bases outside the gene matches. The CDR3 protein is CASRYDRDRASDEQYF. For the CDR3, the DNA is TGTGCCAGCAGATATGACCGGGACAGGGCGTCGGATGAGCAGTACTTC.

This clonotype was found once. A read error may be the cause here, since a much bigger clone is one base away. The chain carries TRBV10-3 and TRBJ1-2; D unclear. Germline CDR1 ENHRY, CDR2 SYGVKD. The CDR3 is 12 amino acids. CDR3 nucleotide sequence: TGTGCCATCAGTGAGTCGAGTCATGGCTACGCCTTC. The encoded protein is CAISESSHGYAF.

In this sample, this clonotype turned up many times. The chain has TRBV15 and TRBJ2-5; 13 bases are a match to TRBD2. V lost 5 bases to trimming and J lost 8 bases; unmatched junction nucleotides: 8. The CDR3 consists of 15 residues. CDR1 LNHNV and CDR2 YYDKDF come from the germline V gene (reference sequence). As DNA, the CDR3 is TGTGCCACCAGCCACGGACTAGCGGGAGAGGGTACCCAGTACTTC. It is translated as CATSHGLAGEGTQYF.

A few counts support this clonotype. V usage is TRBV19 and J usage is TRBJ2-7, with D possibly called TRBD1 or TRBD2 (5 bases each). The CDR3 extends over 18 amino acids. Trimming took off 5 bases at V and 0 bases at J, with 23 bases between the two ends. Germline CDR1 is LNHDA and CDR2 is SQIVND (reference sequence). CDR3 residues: CASSSASGGALYSYEQYF. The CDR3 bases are TGTGCCAGTAGTTCAGCGTCTGGGGGAGCCCTTTACTCCTACGAGCAGTACTTC.

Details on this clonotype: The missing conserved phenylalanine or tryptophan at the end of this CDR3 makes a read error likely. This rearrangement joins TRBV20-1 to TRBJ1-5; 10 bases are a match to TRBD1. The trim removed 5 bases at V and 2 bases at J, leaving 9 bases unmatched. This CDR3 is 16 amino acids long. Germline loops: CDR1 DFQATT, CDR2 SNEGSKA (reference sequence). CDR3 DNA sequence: TGCAGTGCTCATGACCGGGACAGGGGCGGCAATCAGCCCCAGCATCTT. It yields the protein CSAHDRDRGGNQPQHL.

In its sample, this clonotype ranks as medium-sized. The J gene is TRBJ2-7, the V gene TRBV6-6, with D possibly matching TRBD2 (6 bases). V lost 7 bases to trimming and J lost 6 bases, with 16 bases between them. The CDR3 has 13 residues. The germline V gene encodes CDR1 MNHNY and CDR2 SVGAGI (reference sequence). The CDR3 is CASTEWREREQYF. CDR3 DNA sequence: TGTGCCAGCACTGAGTGGAGGGAGCGCGAGCAGTACTTC.

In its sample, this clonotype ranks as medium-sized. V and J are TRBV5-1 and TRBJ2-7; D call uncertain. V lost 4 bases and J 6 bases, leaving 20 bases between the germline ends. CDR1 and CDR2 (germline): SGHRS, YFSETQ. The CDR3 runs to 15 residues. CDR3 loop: CASSPYIRSSSEQYF. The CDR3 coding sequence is TGCGCCAGCAGCCCGTATATCCGATCGTCGTCCGAGCAGTACTTC.

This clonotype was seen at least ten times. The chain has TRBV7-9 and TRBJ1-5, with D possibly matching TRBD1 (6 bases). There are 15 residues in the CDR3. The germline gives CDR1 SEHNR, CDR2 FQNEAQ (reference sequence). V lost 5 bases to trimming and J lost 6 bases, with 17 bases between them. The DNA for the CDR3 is TGTGCCAGCAGCCGAGGCACAGGGTTATTTCAGCCCCAGCATTTT. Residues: CASSRGTGLFQPQHF.

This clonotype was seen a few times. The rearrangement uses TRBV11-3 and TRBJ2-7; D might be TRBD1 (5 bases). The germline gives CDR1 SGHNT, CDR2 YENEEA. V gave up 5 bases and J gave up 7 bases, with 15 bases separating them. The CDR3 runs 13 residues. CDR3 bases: TGTGCCAGCAGCCCGATAAAAAAGGGGGAGCAGTACTTC. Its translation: CASSPIKKGEQYF.